Listed here are 9 T cell receptor beta chains from one sample, sequenced in a study of CD8+ T cells in alopecia areata. Sequencing relied on a cDNA template that was reverse transcribed from extracted RNA. The protocol was immunoSEQ multiplex PCR, while the TCRdb copy is restricted to in-frame clones and leaves out a portion. Of 20,000 to 30,000 clones in the sample, around 56% were seen once. The material sequenced was NKG2D-high CD8+ T cells sorted from blood. The origin of the receptors is a human donor with alopecia areata.

The V and J genes are TRBV7-6 and TRBJ1-1; D call uncertain. The ends were cut back, 1 base at V and 1 base at J, with 10 bases in the middle. CDR1 and CDR2 (germline): SGHVS, FNYEAQ. The CDR3 covers 15 residues. The CDR3 DNA reads as TGTGCCAGCAGCTTAGTTCCAGGCGGGAACACTGAAGCTTTCTTT. This gives the protein CASSLVPGGNTEAFF.

This clone is a singleton in its sample. This chain joins TRBV11-3 and TRBJ2-1, with D possibly called TRBD1 or TRBD2 (5 bases each). This CDR3 is built from 15 residues. V was shortened by 5 bases and J by 4 bases, with 15 bases between the two germline ends. CDR1 and CDR2 from the germline V gene are SGHNT and YENEEA. The CDR3 bases are TGTGCCAGCAGCAGTCCAACGGGACCATACAATGAGCAGTTCTTC. It yields the protein CASSSPTGPYNEQFF.

This clone was seen a handful of times. This chain joins TRBV28 and TRBJ2-7, with D unresolved. CDR1 and CDR2 (germline): MDHEN, SYDVKM. The CDR3 contains 12 residues. V lost 7 bases to trimming and J lost 6 bases, with 13 bases between them. CDR3 sequence: CASTRVGFEQYF. The CDR3 nucleotides read TGTGCCAGCACCCGGGTGGGGTTCGAGCAGTACTTC. Variable domain in full (rest from reference TRBV28 and TRBJ2-7): DVKVTQSSRYLVKRTGEKVFLECVQDMDHENMFWYRQDPGLGLRLIYFSYDVKMKEKGDIPEGYSVSREKKERFSLILESASTNQTSMYLCASTRVGFEQYFGPGTRLTVT.

This clone was picked up a small number of times. The V gene is TRBV10-3, the J gene TRBJ2-1; D tentatively reads TRBD1 or TRBD2 (5 bases each). Germline V gives CDR1 ENHRY, CDR2 SYGVKD. The CDR3 has 12 residues. Trimming left V 9 bases short and J 5 bases short, with 11 bases between. CDR3 nucleotide sequence: TGTGCCATTATGGGACCGGACAATGAGCAGTTCTTC. Amino acid sequence: CAIMGPDNEQFF.

This clone has only a few counts. In DNA, the CDR3 is TGTGCCAGCAGCTTAGATACTCCGGGACTAGCTACAGATACGCAGTATTTT. It is translated as CASSLDTPGLATDTQYF. The chain recombines TRBV7-2 with TRBJ2-3, with 9 bases identical to TRBD2. Losses at the gene ends were 1 base for V and 3 bases for J; bases not matched to a gene: 8. CDR3 size: 17 residues. CDR1 and CDR2 from the germline V gene are SGHTA and FQGNSA.

The gene calls are TRBV12-5 and TRBJ1-1, with 7 bases lining up with TRBD1. J lost 12 bases, V lost 0 bases, and 4 bases had no gene match. Germline V gene lookup returns CDR1 LGHNT and CDR2 FRNRAP. This CDR3 contains 12 residues. CDR3 sequence reads: CASGLVDRATFF. CDR3 bases: TGTGCTAGTGGTTTGGTAGACAGGGCAACTTTCTTT.

This clone was recorded a few times. J is TRBJ1-5 and V is TRBV5-6; no firm D call. The germline CDR1 and CDR2 sequences are SGHDT and YYEEEE. The CDR3 extends over 15 amino acids. V shed 0 bases and J shed 0 bases, with 7 bases lying between them. The CDR3 region is CASSLAGDSNQPQHF. CDR3 DNA sequence: TGTGCCAGCAGCTTGGCCGGGGATAGCAATCAGCCCCAGCATTTT.

V gene TRBV27 combines with J gene TRBJ2-1; D possibly corresponds to TRBD2 (6 bases). The germline V gene has CDR1 MNHEY and CDR2 SMNVEV (reference sequence). The CDR3 is 15 amino acids. V was trimmed by 7 bases and J by 1 base, leaving 14 bases between them. The CDR3 loop is CASKASAGSYNEQFF. The CDR3 nucleotides are TGTGCCAGCAAAGCTAGTGCGGGATCCTACAATGAGCAGTTCTTC.

This clone showed up just once. The chain links TRBV29-1 to TRBJ2-7; TRBD1 aligns across 7 bases. After removal of 7 bases from V and 3 bases from J, the junction contained 27 bases not matched to a gene. The CDR3 covers 19 residues. CDR1 and CDR2 (germline): SQVTM, ANQGSEA. DNA of the CDR3: TGCAGCGCCCGGTGCCCTGGACAGGATTTAACTTTAGGTGTCTACGAGCAGTACTTC. It specifies CSARCPGQDLTLGVYEQYF.